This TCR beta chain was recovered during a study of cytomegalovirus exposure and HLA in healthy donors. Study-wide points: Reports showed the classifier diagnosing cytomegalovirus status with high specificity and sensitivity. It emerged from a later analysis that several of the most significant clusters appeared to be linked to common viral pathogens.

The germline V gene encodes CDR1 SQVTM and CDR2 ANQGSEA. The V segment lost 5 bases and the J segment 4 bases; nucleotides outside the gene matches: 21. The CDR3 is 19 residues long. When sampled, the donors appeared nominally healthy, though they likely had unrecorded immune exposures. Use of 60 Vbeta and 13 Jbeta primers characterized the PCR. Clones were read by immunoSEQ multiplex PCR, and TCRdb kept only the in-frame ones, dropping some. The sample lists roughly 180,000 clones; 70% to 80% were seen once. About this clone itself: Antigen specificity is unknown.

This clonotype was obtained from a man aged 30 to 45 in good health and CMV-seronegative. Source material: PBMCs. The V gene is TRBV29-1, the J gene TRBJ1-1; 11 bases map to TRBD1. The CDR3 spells CSVNAKMYRDRGSGTEAFF. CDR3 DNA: TGCAGCGTTAATGCTAAAATGTACCGGGACAGGGGGAGTGGCACTGAAGCTTTCTTT.